This TCR beta chain originates from a study of T cell responses to AZD1222 COVID-19 vaccine. This clone has only one observation. Using immunoSEQ multiplex PCR, the repertoire was profiled, and TCRdb retains in-frame clones only, with some absent. The table has approximately 120,000 clones, approximately 88% seen once. The CDR3 is made up of 15 amino acids. The V segment lost 1 base and the J segment 1 base; nucleotides outside the gene matches: 1. Germline CDR1 SGHTA, CDR2 FQGTGA. The source is an adult in good health. This chain joins TRBV7-3 and TRBJ2-3; 8 bases are a match to TRBD2. The source material was peripheral blood, sampled on day 0 of AZD1222 vaccination. CDR3 DNA sequence: TGTGCCAGCAGCTTAAATAGCGGGGGCACAGATACGCAGTATTTT. It translates to CASSLNSGGTDTQYF.